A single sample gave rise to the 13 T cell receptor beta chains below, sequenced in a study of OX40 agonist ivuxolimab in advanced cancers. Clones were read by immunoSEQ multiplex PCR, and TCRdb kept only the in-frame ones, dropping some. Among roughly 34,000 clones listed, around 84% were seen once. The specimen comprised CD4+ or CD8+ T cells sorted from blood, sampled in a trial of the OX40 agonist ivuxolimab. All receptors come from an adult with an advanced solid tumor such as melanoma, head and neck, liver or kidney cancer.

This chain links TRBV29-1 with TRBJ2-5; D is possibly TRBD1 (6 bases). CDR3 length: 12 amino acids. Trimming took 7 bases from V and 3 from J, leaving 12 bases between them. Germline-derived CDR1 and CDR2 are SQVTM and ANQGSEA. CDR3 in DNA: TGCAGCGCTTCATGGACAGAAGAGACCCAGTACTTC. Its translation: CSASWTEETQYF.

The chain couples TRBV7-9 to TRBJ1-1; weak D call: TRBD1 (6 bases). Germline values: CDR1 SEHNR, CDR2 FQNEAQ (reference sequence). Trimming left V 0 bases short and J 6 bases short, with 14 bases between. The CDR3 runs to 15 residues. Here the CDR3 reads CASSLAGGAKAEAFF. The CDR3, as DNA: TGTGCCAGCAGCTTAGCTGGGGGGGCAAAGGCTGAAGCTTTCTTT. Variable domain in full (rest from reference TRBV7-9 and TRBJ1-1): DTGVSQNPRHKITKRGQNVTFRCDPISEHNRLYWYRQTLGQGPEFLTYFQNEAQLEKSRLLSDRFSAERPKGSFSTLEIQRTEQGDSAMYLCASSLAGGAKAEAFFGQGTRLTVV.

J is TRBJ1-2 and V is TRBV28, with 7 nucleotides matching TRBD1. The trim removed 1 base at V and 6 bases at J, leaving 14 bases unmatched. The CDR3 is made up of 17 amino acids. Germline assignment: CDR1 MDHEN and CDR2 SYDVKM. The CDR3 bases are TGTGCCAGCAGTTTATCCCCCTCGACAGGGCGTGTGGATGGCTACACCTTC. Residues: CASSLSPSTGRVDGYTF.

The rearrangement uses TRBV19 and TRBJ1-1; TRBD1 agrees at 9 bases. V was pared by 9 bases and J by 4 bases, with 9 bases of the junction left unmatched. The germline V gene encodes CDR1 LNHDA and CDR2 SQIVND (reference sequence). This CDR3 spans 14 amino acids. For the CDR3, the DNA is TGTGCCAGCAGCCCGGGACAGGGTGTCACTGAAGCTTTCTTT. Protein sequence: CASSPGQGVTEAFF.

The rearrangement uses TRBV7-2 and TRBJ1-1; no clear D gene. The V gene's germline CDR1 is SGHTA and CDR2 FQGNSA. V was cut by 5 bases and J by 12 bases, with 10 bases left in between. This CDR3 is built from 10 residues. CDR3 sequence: CASSPSTTFF. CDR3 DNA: TGTGCCAGCAGCCCCTCCACCACTTTCTTT.

CDR3 DNA sequence: TGTGCCAGCTCACCACCCCAGGGCACGAACACCGGGGAGCTGTTTTTT. It is translated as CASSPPQGTNTGELFF. The chain recombines TRBV18 with TRBJ2-2, with D possibly matching TRBD1 (5 bases). CDR1 and CDR2 (germline): KGHSH, LQKENI. The CDR3 consists of 16 residues. V gave up 0 bases and J gave up 0 bases, with 8 bases separating them.

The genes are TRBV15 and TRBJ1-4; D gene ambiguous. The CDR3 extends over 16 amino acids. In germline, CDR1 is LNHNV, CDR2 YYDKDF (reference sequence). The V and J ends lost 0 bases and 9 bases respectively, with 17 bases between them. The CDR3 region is CATSRDPLGASKKLFF. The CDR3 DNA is TGTGCCACCAGCAGAGATCCCCTTGGAGCCTCTAAAAAACTGTTTTTT. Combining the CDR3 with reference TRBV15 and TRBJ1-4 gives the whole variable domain DAMVIQNPRYQVTQFGKPVTLSCSQTLNHNVMYWYQQKSSQAPKLLFHYYDKDFNNEADTPDNFQSRRPNTSFCFLDIRSPGLGDTAMYLCATSRDPLGASKKLFFGSGTQLSVL.

The CDR3 spells CASSYGMASSGSPLHF. The CDR3 DNA is TGTGCCAGCAGCTACGGAATGGCCTCGAGCGGATCACCCCTCCACTTT. V and J are TRBV7-9 and TRBJ1-6, with D uncertain. The CDR3 is 16 residues long. Looked up from germline, CDR1 is SEHNR and CDR2 is FQNEAQ (reference sequence). V lost 4 bases and J 10 bases, leaving 20 bases between the germline ends.

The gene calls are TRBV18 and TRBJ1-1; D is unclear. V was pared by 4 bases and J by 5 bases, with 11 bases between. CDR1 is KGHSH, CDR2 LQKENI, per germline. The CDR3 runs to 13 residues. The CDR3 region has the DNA TGTGCCAGCTCACGGGAAGATGGGACTGAAGCTTTCTTT. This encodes CASSREDGTEAFF.

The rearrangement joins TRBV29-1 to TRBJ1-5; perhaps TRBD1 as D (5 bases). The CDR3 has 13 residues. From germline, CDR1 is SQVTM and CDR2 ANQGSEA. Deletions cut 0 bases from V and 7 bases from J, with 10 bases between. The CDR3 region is CSVEEGVGQPQHF. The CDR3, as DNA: TGCAGCGTTGAAGAGGGGGTAGGGCAGCCCCAGCATTTT.

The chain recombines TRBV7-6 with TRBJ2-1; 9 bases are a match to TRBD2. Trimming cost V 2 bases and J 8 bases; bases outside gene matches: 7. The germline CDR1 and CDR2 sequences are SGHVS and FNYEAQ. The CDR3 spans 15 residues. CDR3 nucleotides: TGTGCCAGCAGCTTAAAGGCGGGAGGGCCCCATGAGCAGTTCTTC. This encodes CASSLKAGGPHEQFF.

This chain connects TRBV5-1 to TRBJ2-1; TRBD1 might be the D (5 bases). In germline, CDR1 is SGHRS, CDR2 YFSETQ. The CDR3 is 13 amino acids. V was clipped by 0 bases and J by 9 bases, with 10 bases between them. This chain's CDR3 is CASSLGQGGEQFF. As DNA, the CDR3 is TGCGCCAGCAGCTTGGGGCAGGGCGGTGAGCAGTTCTTC. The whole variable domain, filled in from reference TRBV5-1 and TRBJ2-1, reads KAGVTQTPRYLIKTRGQQVTLSCSPISGHRSVSWYQQTPGQGLQFLFEYFSETQRNKGNFPGRFSGRQFSNSRSEMNVSTLELGDSALYLCASSLGQGGEQFFGPGTRLTVL.

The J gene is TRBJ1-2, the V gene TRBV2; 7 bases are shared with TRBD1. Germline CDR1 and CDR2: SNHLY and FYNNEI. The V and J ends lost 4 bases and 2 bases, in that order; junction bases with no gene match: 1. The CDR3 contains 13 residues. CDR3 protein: CASSGQGNYGYTF. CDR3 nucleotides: TGTGCCAGCAGTGGACAGGGCAACTATGGCTACACCTTC.